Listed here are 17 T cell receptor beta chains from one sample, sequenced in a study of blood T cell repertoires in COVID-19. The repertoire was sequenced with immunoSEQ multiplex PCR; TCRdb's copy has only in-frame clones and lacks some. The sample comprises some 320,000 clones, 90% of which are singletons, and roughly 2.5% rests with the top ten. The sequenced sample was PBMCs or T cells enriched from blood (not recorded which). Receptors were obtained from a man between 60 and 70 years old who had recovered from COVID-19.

The CDR3 nucleotides are TGTGCCAGCAGTGAACAGGGCAACGGGCGAAAACTGTTTTTT. This codes for CASSEQGNGRKLFF. The chain has TRBV2 and TRBJ1-4; weak D call: TRBD1 (5 bases). The ends were cut back, 2 bases at V and 10 bases at J, with 14 bases in the middle. This CDR3 contains 14 residues. CDR1 and CDR2 (germline): SNHLY, FYNNEI.

This CDR3 is CASSQGMNTIYF. Written as DNA, the CDR3 is TGTGCCAGCAGTCAGGGGATGAACACCATATATTTT. The V gene is TRBV12-3 or TRBV12-4, the J gene TRBJ1-3; the D gene is possibly TRBD1 (6 bases). Deletions cut 5 bases from V and 7 bases from J, with 9 bases between. The CDR3 covers 12 residues.

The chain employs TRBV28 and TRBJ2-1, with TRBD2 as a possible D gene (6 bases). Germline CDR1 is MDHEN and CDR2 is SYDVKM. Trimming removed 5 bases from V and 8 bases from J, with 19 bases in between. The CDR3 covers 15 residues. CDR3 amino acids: CASSEQRGGGDEQFF. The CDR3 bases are TGTGCCAGCAGTGAACAAAGGGGAGGAGGGGATGAGCAGTTCTTC.

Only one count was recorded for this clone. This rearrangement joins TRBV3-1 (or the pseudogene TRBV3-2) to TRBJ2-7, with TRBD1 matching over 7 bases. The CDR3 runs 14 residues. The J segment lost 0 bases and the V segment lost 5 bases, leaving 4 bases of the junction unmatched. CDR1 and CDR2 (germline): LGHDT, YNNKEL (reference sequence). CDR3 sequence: CASSNDRVSYEQYF. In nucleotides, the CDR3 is TGTGCCAGCAGCAACGACAGGGTCTCCTACGAGCAGTACTTC.

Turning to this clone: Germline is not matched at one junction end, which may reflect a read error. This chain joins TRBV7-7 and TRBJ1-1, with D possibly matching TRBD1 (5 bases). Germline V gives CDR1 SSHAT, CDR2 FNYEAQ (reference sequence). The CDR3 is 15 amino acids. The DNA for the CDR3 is TGTGCTAGCAGCCTTAAGACAGATGAGTACACTGAAGCTTTCTTT. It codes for CASSLKTDEYTEAFF.

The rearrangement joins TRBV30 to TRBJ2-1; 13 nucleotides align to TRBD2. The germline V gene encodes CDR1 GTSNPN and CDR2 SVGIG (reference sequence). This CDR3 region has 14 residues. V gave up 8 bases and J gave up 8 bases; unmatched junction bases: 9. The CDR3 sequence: CARSPGLAGYEQFF. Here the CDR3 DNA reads TGTGCCCGCTCGCCGGGACTAGCGGGATATGAGCAGTTCTTC.

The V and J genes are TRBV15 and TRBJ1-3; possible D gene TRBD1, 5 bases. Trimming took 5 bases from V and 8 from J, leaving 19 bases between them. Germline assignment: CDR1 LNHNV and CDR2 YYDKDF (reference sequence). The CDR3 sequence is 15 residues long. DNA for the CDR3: TGTGCCACCAGCCCTCCCTCAGGGAGGGTGGACACCATATATTTT. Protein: CATSPPSGRVDTIYF.

The CDR3 region is CATSGPRAPSYEQYF. CDR3 bases: TGTGCCACCAGCGGACCCAGGGCCCCCTCCTACGAGCAGTACTTC. This chain connects TRBV15 to TRBJ2-7; D is possibly TRBD1 (5 bases). From germline, CDR1 is LNHNV and CDR2 YYDKDF (reference sequence). The ends were cut back, 5 bases at V and 0 bases at J, with 14 bases in the middle. The CDR3 extends over 15 amino acids.

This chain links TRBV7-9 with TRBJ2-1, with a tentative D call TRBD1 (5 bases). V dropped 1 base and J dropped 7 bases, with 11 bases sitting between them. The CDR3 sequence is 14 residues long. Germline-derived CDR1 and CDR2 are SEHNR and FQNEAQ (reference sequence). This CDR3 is CASSLEGVRNEQFF. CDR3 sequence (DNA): TGTGCCAGCAGCTTAGAAGGGGTTCGTAATGAGCAGTTCTTC. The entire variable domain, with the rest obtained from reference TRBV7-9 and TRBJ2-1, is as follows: DTGVSQNPRHKITKRGQNVTFRCDPISEHNRLYWYRQTLGQGPEFLTYFQNEAQLEKSRLLSDRFSAERPKGSFSTLEIQRTEQGDSAMYLCASSLEGVRNEQFFGPGTRLTVL.

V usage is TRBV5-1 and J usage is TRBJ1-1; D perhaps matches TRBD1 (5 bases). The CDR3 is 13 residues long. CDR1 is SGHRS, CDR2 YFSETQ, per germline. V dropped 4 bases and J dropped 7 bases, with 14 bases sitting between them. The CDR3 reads CASSGLGQDEAFF. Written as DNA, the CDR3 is TGCGCCAGCAGCGGGCTGGGGCAGGATGAAGCTTTCTTT.

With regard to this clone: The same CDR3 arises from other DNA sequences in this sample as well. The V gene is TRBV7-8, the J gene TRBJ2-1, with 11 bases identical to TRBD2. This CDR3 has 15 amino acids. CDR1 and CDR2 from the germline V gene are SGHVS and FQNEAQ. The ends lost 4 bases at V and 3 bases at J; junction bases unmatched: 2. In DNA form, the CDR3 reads TGTGCCAGCAGCTACGGGACTAGCGGCTACAATGAGCAGTTCTTC. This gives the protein CASSYGTSGYNEQFF.

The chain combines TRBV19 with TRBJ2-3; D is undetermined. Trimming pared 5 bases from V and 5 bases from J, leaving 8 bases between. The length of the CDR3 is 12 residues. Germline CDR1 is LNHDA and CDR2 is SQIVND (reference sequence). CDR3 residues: CASSWAGDTQYF. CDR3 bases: TGTGCCAGTAGTTGGGCTGGAGATACGCAGTATTTT. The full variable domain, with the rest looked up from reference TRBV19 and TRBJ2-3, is DGGITQSPKYLFRKEGQNVTLSCEQNLNHDAMYWYRQDPGQGLRLIYYSQIVNDFQKGDIAEGYSVSREKKESFPLTVTSAQKNPTAFYLCASSWAGDTQYFGPGTRLTVL.

DNA for the CDR3: TGTGCCAGCAGCTTAGGATGGGGGGAAGAGACCCAGTACTTC. Protein: CASSLGWGEETQYF. The chain links TRBV7-8 to TRBJ2-5, with D perhaps TRBD2 (6 bases). V was trimmed by 1 base and J by 3 bases, leaving 9 bases between them. CDR3 length: 14 amino acids. CDR1 and CDR2 from the germline V gene are SGHVS and FQNEAQ.

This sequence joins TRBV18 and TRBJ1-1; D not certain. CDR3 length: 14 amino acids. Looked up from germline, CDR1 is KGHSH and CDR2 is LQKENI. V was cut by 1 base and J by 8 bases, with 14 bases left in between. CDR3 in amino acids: CASSPRVGLDEAFF. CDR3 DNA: TGTGCCAGCTCACCACGAGTTGGGCTCGACGAAGCTTTCTTT.

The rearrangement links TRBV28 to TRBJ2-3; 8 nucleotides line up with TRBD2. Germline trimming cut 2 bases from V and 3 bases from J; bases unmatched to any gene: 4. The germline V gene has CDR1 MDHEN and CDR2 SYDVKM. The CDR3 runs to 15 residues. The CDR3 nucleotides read TGTGCCAGCAGTTTACGGGGGGGAAATACAGATACGCAGTATTTT. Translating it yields CASSLRGGNTDTQYF.

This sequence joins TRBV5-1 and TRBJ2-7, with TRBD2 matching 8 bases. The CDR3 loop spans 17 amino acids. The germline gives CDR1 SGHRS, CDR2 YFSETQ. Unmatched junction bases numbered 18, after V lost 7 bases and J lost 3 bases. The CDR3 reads CASSPVAGGPTDYEQYF. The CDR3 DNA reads TGCGCCAGCTCCCCCGTTGCGGGGGGACCTACGGACTACGAGCAGTACTTC.

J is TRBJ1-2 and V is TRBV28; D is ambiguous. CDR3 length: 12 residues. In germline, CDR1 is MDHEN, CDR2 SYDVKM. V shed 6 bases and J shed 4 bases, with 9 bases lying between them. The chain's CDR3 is CASRGGIYGYTF. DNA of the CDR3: TGTGCCAGCAGGGGCGGGATCTATGGCTACACCTTC.